This TCR beta chain was sequenced for a study of T cell repertoires in cytomegalovirus infection. At the level of the study: Both CMV infection and a matching HLA type were indicated by public TCR beta signatures. Study results and caveats: Predominance within the ex vivo response was attributable to HLA-C-restricted CMV-specific TCR beta clonotypes.

This clonotype was recorded a few times. Its target is unknown. TCRdb processed the reads anew with MiXCR; each CDR3 protein has one entry. Of some 350,000 distinct CDR3 sequences in the sample, about 32% were seen once. The ends were cut back, 4 bases at V and 1 base at J, with 8 bases in the middle. Per germline, CDR1 LNHDA and CDR2 SQIVND (reference sequence). This CDR3 has 14 amino acids. The receptor's source is a human donor in good health (CMV status not recorded). Some clones in this sample may be carry-over from other donors' samples. The V call is TRBV19, the J call TRBJ2-1, with D hard to call. This sample comprised cultured PBMCs, obtained from culture after CMV antigen stimulation. The CDR3 region is CASSSPPSYNEQFF. The DNA for the CDR3 is TGTGCCAGTAGTAGCCCCCCGTCCTACAATGAGCAGTTCTTC.